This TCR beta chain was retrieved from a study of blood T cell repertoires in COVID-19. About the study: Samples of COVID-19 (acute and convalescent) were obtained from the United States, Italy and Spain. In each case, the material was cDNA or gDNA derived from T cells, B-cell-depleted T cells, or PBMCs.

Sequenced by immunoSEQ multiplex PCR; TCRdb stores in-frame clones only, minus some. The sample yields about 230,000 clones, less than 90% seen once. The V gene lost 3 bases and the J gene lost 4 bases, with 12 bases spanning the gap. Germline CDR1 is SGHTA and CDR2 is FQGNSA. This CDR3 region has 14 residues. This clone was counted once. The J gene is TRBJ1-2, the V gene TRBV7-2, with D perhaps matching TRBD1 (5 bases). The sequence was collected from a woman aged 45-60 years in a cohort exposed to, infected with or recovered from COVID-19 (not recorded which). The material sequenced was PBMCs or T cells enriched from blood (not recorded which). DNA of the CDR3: TGTGCCAGCAGCTTTCAGGGTATTGCCTATGGCTACACCTTC. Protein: CASSFQGIAYGYTF.